The 18 T cell receptor beta chains in this list originate from one sample, sequenced in a study of tumor-infiltrating lymphocytes in primary liver carcinoma. The authors made TCR beta cDNA from 500 to 600 ng total RNA with a constant-region primer. For TCR beta, libraries were produced by three nested multiplex PCR rounds using slightly modified ARM-PCR. TRBV1-TRBV30 forward primers paired with a C-beta reverse primer drove the first two PCR rounds, about 10 cycles each. TCRdb fed the multiplex PCR reads into MiXCR, producing one record per CDR3 protein. The sample carries about 64,000 distinct CDR3 sequences, around 69% recorded once. DNA and RNA were both co-extracted from around 20-30 mg of bulk tissue that had not been sorted. The sample consisted of liver tumor tissue from sampling region 4. This sample's subset: tumor region T4, right-lateral pole. All receptors come from a man aged 35 to 55 with primary liver carcinoma and hepatitis B virus infection.

J is TRBJ2-1 and V is TRBV6-2 or TRBV6-3; TRBD2 matches at 7 bases. The length of the CDR3 is 15 residues. V lost 9 bases to trimming and J lost 6 bases; unmatched junction nucleotides: 14. CDR1 is MNHEY and CDR2 is SVGEGT in the germline V gene. The CDR3 DNA follows: TGTGCCAGTCCCTGGGGGAGCGGGAAGGTCAATGAGCAGTTCTTC. It specifies CASPWGSGKVNEQFF.

About this clonotype itself: The conserved phenylalanine or tryptophan is not found at the CDR3 terminus, so this likely reflects a read error. The rearrangement uses TRBV11-1 and TRBJ2-4; 13 bases agree with TRBD2. Germline V gene lookup returns CDR1 SGHAT and CDR2 FQDESV (reference sequence). This CDR3 region has 17 residues. The CDR3 region has the DNA TGTACCAGCAGCTTTCCCGGGACTAGCGGGACCATAAACATTCAGTACTTG. Its protein is CTSSFPGTSGTINIQYL.

To note about this clonotype: A much larger clone lies a single base off, so this may be a read error. This chain uses TRBV12-3 or TRBV12-4 with TRBJ1-5; the match to TRBD1 covers 8 bases. The CDR3 is 16 residues long. The CDR3: CTSSTTPGQGNQPQHF. In DNA form, the CDR3 reads TGTACCAGCAGTACAACTCCGGGACAGGGCAATCAGCCCCAGCATTTT.

The genes are TRBV11-2 and TRBJ2-3, with 12 nucleotides matching TRBD1. The CDR3 loop spans 18 amino acids. CDR1 is SGHAT, CDR2 FQNNGV, per germline. Trimming took 1 base from V and 3 from J; bases not matched to a gene: 8. The CDR3 coding sequence is TGTGCCAGCAGCTTAGTCGCTGGGACAGGGGGCAAAACAGATACGCAGTATTTT. Translated: CASSLVAGTGGKTDTQYF.

A remark on this clonotype: At one end, the junction sequence differs from germline, possibly due to a read error. The DNA of the CDR3 is TGTGTCAGCAAGACGGGGACAGTCGATAGCAATCAGCCCCCGCATTTT. This translates into CVSKTGTVDSNQPPHF. This chain connects TRBV6-6 to TRBJ1-5, with 7 bases lining up with TRBD1. This CDR3 region has 16 residues. CDR1 is MNHNY and CDR2 is SVGAGI in the germline V gene (reference sequence).

This clonotype was counted at least ten times. This may stem from a read error, because a much larger clone lies one nucleotide away. V and J are TRBV6-6 and TRBJ2-2, with D uncertain. CDR1 MNHNY and CDR2 SVGAGI come from the germline V gene (reference sequence). This CDR3 contains 13 residues. The CDR3 DNA sequence: TGTGCCGGCAGTGCAACGAACACCGGGGAGCTGTTTTTT. This gives the protein CAGSATNTGELFF.

Concerning this clonotype: One junction end disagrees with the germline gene, perhaps due to a read error. The chain joins TRBV12-3 or TRBV12-4 to TRBJ2-5; 7 bases line up with TRBD2. This CDR3 is built from 13 residues. CDR3 region: CVSSPSGTETQYF. CDR3 nucleotides: TGTGTCAGCAGCCCAAGCGGGACAGAGACCCAGTACTTC.

This clonotype was found many times. The V gene is TRBV18, the J gene TRBJ1-4; tentative D call: TRBD1 (5 bases). V was pared by 3 bases and J by 4 bases, with 18 bases between. The germline gives CDR1 KGHSH, CDR2 LQKENI. The CDR3 spans 17 residues. DNA for the CDR3: TGTGCCAGCTCACCGACCTGGGACGGAAAAAATAATGAAAAACTGTTTTTT. Translation: CASSPTWDGKNNEKLFF.

As to this clonotype: At one boundary the junction diverges from the germline segment, which might be a read error. This chain connects TRBV5-1 to TRBJ2-1; D is possibly TRBD2 (5 bases). This CDR3 is built from 16 residues. Looked up from germline, CDR1 is SGHRS and CDR2 is YFSETQ. The DNA for the CDR3 is TGCGCCAGCACCCACGGGCTGGCGGGCATCTACAGTGAGCAGTTCTTC. The encoded protein is CASTHGLAGIYSEQFF.

This clonotype was found once. A much bigger clone sits one base away, suggesting this may be a read error. This sequence joins TRBV11-2 and TRBJ2-7; D not certain. This CDR3 has 15 residues. Germline lookup yields CDR1 SGHAT and CDR2 FQNNGV. The CDR3, as DNA: TGTGCCAGCAGCCTATCTGTGAGAATATCCTACGAGCAGTGCTTC. This sequence encodes CASSLSVRISYEQCF.

This clonotype came up once. In this CDR3 the conserved last residue, phenylalanine or tryptophan, is missing, so a read error is likely. This CDR3 is CVSSFSGGQETQYS. Here the CDR3 DNA reads TGTGTCAGCAGCTTCAGCGGGGGACAAGAGACCCAGTACTCC. This chain uses TRBV11-2 with TRBJ2-5, with 8 nucleotides matching TRBD2. CDR1 and CDR2 (germline): SGHAT, FQNNGV. CDR3 length: 14 amino acids.

A note on this clonotype: A much larger clone is a single base away; this may be a read error. This chain uses TRBV2 with TRBJ2-7; the match to TRBD2 covers 14 bases. The V and J ends lost 6 bases and 2 bases, in that order; junction bases with no gene match: 3. CDR1 and CDR2 from the germline V gene are SNHLY and FYNNEI. The CDR3 is 15 amino acids. CDR3 sequence (DNA): TGTGCCAGCAGCGGACTAGCGGGAGGAGCCTACGAGCAGTACTTC. It translates to CASSGLAGGAYEQYF.

This clonotype was seen only once. One junction end disagrees with the germline gene, perhaps due to a read error. The chain couples TRBV6-1 to TRBJ2-1; 10 bases map to TRBD1. The CDR3 extends over 15 amino acids. Germline lookup yields CDR1 MNHNS and CDR2 SASEGT. CDR3 protein: CASRVRTGGCNEQFF. DNA of the CDR3: TGTGCCAGCAGAGTCAGGACAGGGGGGTGCAATGAGCAGTTTTTC.

Concerning this clonotype itself: An end of the junction differs from the germline gene, which may be a read error. The V gene is TRBV7-8, the J gene TRBJ2-1; 14 bases agree with TRBD2. The CDR3 runs 16 residues. Germline lookup yields CDR1 SGHVS and CDR2 FQNEAQ. CDR3 coding DNA: TGTGCCAGTAGCTTAGGACTAGCGGGAGGCTCTAATGAGCAGTTCTTC. It encodes CASSLGLAGGSNEQFF.

Turning to this clonotype: One end of the junction does not line up with germline, which may come from a read error. The chain joins TRBV5-6 to TRBJ2-7; D is unclear. The germline V gene encodes CDR1 SGHDT and CDR2 YYEEEE. This CDR3 has 13 residues. The CDR3 DNA reads as TGTGCCAGCGGCTTGGCAACCGCGTTTTGGCAGTACTTC. Translation gives CASGLATAFWQYF.

For this clonotype: A much larger clone is a single base away; this may be a read error. The V call is TRBV28, the J call TRBJ2-7; no clear D. V gave up 6 bases and J gave up 7 bases, with 10 bases separating them. In germline, CDR1 is MDHEN, CDR2 SYDVKM. CDR3 length equals 11 residues. The CDR3 DNA reads TGTGCCAGCAGCAATTCCCAAGAGCAGTACTTC. This translates into CASSNSQEQYF.

With regard to this clonotype: Since a much larger clone is just one base distant, this may be a read error. The gene calls are TRBV14 and TRBJ2-1, with D perhaps TRBD1 (6 bases). The CDR3 has 16 residues. Germline assignment: CDR1 SGHDN and CDR2 FVKESK. This CDR3 reads CASNPRTVLGYKEQFF. CDR3 in DNA: TGTGCCAGCAACCCTAGGACAGTGTTGGGGTACAAGGAGCAGTTCTTC.

In regard to this clonotype: A much larger clone lies a single base off, so this may be a read error. The chain has TRBV29-1 and TRBJ1-1; D call uncertain. Germline CDR1 and CDR2: SQVTM and ANQGSEA. The CDR3 extends over 15 amino acids. Written as DNA, the CDR3 is TGCAACGTTGGAATTTCAGGTTTCATGAACACTGAAGCTTTCTTT. This sequence encodes CNVGISGFMNTEAFF. Complete variable domain (other parts from reference TRBV29-1 and TRBJ1-1): SAVISQKPSRDICQRGTSLTIQCQVDSQVTMMFWYRQQPGQSLTLIATANQGSEATYESGFVIDKFPISRPNLTFSTLTVSNMSPEDSSIYLCNVGISGFMNTEAFFGQGTRLTVV.